This is a list of T cell receptor beta chains from one sample in a study of T cell responses to AZD1222 COVID-19 vaccine. Profiled with immunoSEQ multiplex PCR; TCRdb holds only in-frame clones, not every one. This sample has some 140,000 clones, with about 92% found just once. The sample here was peripheral blood, taken on day 0 of AZD1222 vaccination. These receptors all stem from an adult in good health. Each CDR3 is given with its conserved first and last residue. Each record gives: V gene, D gene, J gene, CDR3 length, clone size, CDR3 protein, CDR3 DNA. D genes are given only for firm matches. Some rows have no size entry. The others give once, few or many, or a class for an expanded clone.

TRBV4-1	.	TRBJ2-5	14	.	CASSQEYFQETQYF	TGCGCCAGCAGCCAAGAGTACTTTCAAGAGACCCAGTACTTC
TRBV5-6	TRBD2	TRBJ2-3	13	.	CASRAGTTDTQYF	TGTGCCAGCAGAGCGGGAACCACAGATACGCAGTATTTT
TRBV11-1	TRBD1	TRBJ2-3	13	once	CASGTVNTDTQYF	TGTGCCAGCGGGACAGTGAACACAGATACGCAGTATTTT
TRBV18	TRBD1	TRBJ2-2	14	.	CASRGQGYTGELFF	TGTGCCAGCCGCGGACAGGGGTACACCGGGGAGCTGTTTTTT
TRBV5-4	TRBD1	TRBJ1-2	14	.	CASSLQGAQYGYTF	TGTGCCAGCAGCCTACAGGGGGCGCAGTATGGCTACACCTTC
TRBV29-1	TRBD2	TRBJ2-7	17	.	CSVEIPGPSGSVYEQYF	TGCAGCGTTGAAATCCCCGGACCTAGCGGGAGCGTGTACGAGCAGTACTTC
TRBV4-1	.	TRBJ1-6	15	.	CASSQGQGGNSPLHF	TGCGCCAGCAGCCAAGGGCAGGGAGGGAATTCACCCCTCCACTTT
TRBV10-3	TRBD1	TRBJ1-1	14	.	CAINQGQVLAEAFF	TGTGCCATCAACCAGGGACAGGTATTGGCTGAAGCTTTCTTT
TRBV27	TRBD1	TRBJ1-5	18	once	CASSLCGGTGDSNQPQHF	TGTGCCAGCAGTTTATGCGGGGGGACAGGCGATAGCAATCAGCCCCAGCATTTT
TRBV10-3	TRBD2	TRBJ2-3	15	.	CATQPGLARTDTQYF	TGTGCCACCCAGCCGGGACTAGCGAGAACAGATACGCAGTATTTT
TRBV15	.	TRBJ1-5	15	.	CATSRLPTANQPQHF	TGTGCCACCAGCAGACTTCCGACAGCCAATCAGCCCCAGCATTTT
TRBV5-5	.	TRBJ1-5	14	few	CASSPTVPNQPQHF	TGTGCCAGCAGCCCGACAGTGCCGAATCAGCCCCAGCATTTT
TRBV25-1	.	TRBJ2-2	15	.	CASSDRVFVTGELFF	TGTGCCAGCAGTGACAGGGTGTTCGTCACCGGGGAGCTGTTTTTT
TRBV18	.	TRBJ2-7	13	.	CASSAYTSYEQYF	TGTGCCAGCTCTGCGTATACTTCCTACGAGCAGTACTTC
TRBV3-1/TRBV3-2	TRBD2	TRBJ2-3	16	.	CASSQEAGLATDTQYF	TGTGCCAGCAGCCAAGAAGCGGGACTAGCCACAGATACGCAGTATTTT
TRBV18	.	TRBJ2-3	12	.	CASSPGTDTQYF	TGTGCCAGCTCACCCGGCACAGATACGCAGTATTTT
TRBV7-6	.	TRBJ2-3	14	once	CASSSGLGRDTQYF	TGTGCCAGCAGCTCAGGACTTGGGAGAGATACGCAGTATTTT
TRBV19	.	TRBJ2-7	13	.	CASSIEDGLEQYF	TGTGCCAGTAGTATAGAGGACGGCCTCGAACAGTACTTC
TRBV7-9	TRBD2	TRBJ2-7	18	once	CASSLSTLLAGGSYEQYF	TGTGCCAGCAGCCTAAGTACCCTACTAGCGGGAGGCTCCTACGAGCAGTACTTC
TRBV5-1	TRBD2	TRBJ2-7	14	once	CASSPWTSGYEQYF	TGCGCCAGCAGCCCCTGGACTAGCGGGTACGAGCAGTACTTC
TRBV20-1	.	TRBJ1-1	14	.	CSASFFDRPSEAFF	TGCAGTGCTAGTTTCTTCGACAGGCCCTCTGAAGCTTTCTTT
TRBV5-1	TRBD1	TRBJ1-4	16	.	CASSRTGGASNEKLFF	TGCGCCAGCAGCAGGACAGGGGGCGCATCTAATGAAAAACTGTTTTTT
TRBV28	TRBD1	TRBJ2-5	19	.	CASIDPWDRGARGAETQYF	TGTGCCAGCATTGACCCCTGGGACAGGGGAGCGAGGGGGGCAGAGACCCAGTACTTC
TRBV6-2/TRBV6-3	.	TRBJ2-7	16	.	CASSYPTSGVLYEQYF	TGTGCCAGCAGTTACCCTACCTCAGGTGTCCTCTACGAGCAGTACTTC
TRBV6-5	TRBD2	TRBJ2-1	16	.	CASSLVAGGGYNEQFF	TGTGCCAGCAGTTTGGTAGCGGGAGGGGGCTACAATGAGCAGTTCTTC
TRBV9	TRBD2	TRBJ2-1	15	.	CASSVVAGNYNEQFF	TGTGCCAGCAGCGTAGTAGCGGGGAATTACAATGAGCAGTTCTTC
TRBV24-1	TRBD1	TRBJ1-5	16	.	CATRVIAGTAVQPQHF	TGTGCCACCAGAGTTATCGCCGGGACAGCTGTTCAGCCCCAGCATTTT
TRBV7-9	.	TRBJ1-2	14	.	CASGGGDAVDGYTF	TGTGCCAGCGGAGGGGGGGATGCTGTAGATGGCTACACCTTC
TRBV6-5	TRBD2	TRBJ2-3	15	.	CASKGLAGVGDTQYF	TGTGCCAGCAAGGGACTAGCGGGAGTGGGAGATACGCAGTATTTT
TRBV4-2	.	TRBJ1-3	16	.	CASSRDPEGFGNTIYF	TGTGCCAGCAGCCGAGACCCGGAAGGTTTTGGAAACACCATATATTTT
TRBV7-2	TRBD1	TRBJ2-7	15	once	CASSLEAGGIYEQYF	TGTGCCAGCAGCTTAGAGGCAGGGGGCATCTACGAGCAGTACTTC
TRBV11-2	.	TRBJ1-1	15	.	CASSLVPGENTEAFF	TGTGCCAGCAGCTTAGTCCCGGGAGAGAACACTGAAGCTTTCTTT
TRBV27	TRBD1	TRBJ2-5	13	.	CASTTGDRETQYF	TGTGCCAGCACCACAGGGGATCGAGAGACCCAGTACTTC
TRBV4-1	.	TRBJ1-5	17	once	CASSQEGLGTSNQPQHF	TGCGCCAGCAGCCAAGAAGGTCTGGGGACTAGCAATCAGCCCCAGCATTTT
TRBV14	.	TRBJ1-2	13	.	CASSQARLYGYTF	TGTGCCAGCAGCCAAGCCCGTCTCTATGGCTACACCTTC
TRBV7-6	TRBD2	TRBJ2-5	15	.	CASSLGRLAAETQYF	TGTGCCAGCAGCTTAGGTCGTCTAGCGGCAGAGACCCAGTACTTC
TRBV30	TRBD1	TRBJ2-7	16	few	CAWSVPGQVSWNEQYF	TGTGCCTGGAGTGTACCGGGACAGGTCTCTTGGAACGAGCAGTACTTC
TRBV29-1	.	TRBJ2-2	13	.	CSAGGQWLGELFF	TGCAGCGCCGGGGGACAGTGGCTCGGGGAGCTGTTTTTT
TRBV12-3/TRBV12-4	.	TRBJ1-1	12	.	CASKFMNTEAFF	TGTGCCAGCAAATTTATGAACACTGAAGCTTTCTTT